These 31 T cell receptor beta chains were all obtained from the same sample, sequenced in a study of neoadjuvant anti-PD-1 for oral cavity cancer. Profiled with immunoSEQ multiplex PCR; TCRdb holds only in-frame clones, not every one. This table has roughly 12,000 clones, less than 70% appearing once. The starting material was tumor tissue, obtained before nivolumab (anti-PD-1) treatment. Every receptor here comes from a person aged 35 to 85 with oral cavity squamous cell carcinoma.

This clone was counted once. V is TRBV29-1 and J is TRBJ1-1, with a possible D match to TRBD1 (5 bases). Trimming left V 6 bases short and J 0 bases short, with 8 bases between. From germline, CDR1 is SQVTM and CDR2 ANQGSEA. The CDR3 contains 12 residues. CDR3 sequence (DNA): TGCAGCGTCAGACAGTTGAACACTGAAGCTTTCTTT. Translating it yields CSVRQLNTEAFF.

To note about this clone: Other nucleotide sequences from this sample produce the same CDR3. This chain uses TRBV9 with TRBJ2-3; 8 nucleotides align to TRBD2. With V trimmed by 2 bases and J by 6 bases, 5 bases remained unmatched. The germline CDR1 and CDR2 sequences are SGDLS and YYNGEE. CDR3 length equals 14 residues. This CDR3 is CASSVDGGRDTQYF. The CDR3 bases are TGTGCCAGCAGCGTGGATGGCGGGAGGGATACGCAGTATTTT.

The rearrangement joins TRBV5-1 to TRBJ1-1; D is unresolved. The CDR3 length is 14 residues. Trimming shortened V by 4 bases and J by 3 bases, and 13 bases separated the two germline ends. The germline gives CDR1 SGHRS, CDR2 YFSETQ. CDR3 DNA: TGCGCCAGCAGCCCCGCCCAGGCTGACACTGAAGCTTTCTTT. This translates into CASSPAQADTEAFF.

The chain has TRBV20-1 and TRBJ2-1; no firm D call. CDR1 DFQATT and CDR2 SNEGSKA come from the germline V gene (reference sequence). Trimming left V 2 bases short and J 9 bases short, with 8 bases between. The CDR3 runs 11 residues. DNA of the CDR3: TGCAGTGCTAGAATAGTGGGTGAGCAGTTCTTC. It specifies CSARIVGEQFF.

The V and J genes are TRBV11-3 and TRBJ2-7; 11 bases align to TRBD2. The germline gives CDR1 SGHNT, CDR2 YENEEA. The junction had 11 bases not matched to a gene; V was cut back by 8 bases and J by 5 bases. This CDR3 has 15 amino acids. In nucleotides, the CDR3 is TGTGCCAGCTCAGGAGGGGGACTAGCGGTCCACGAGCAGTACTTC. This codes for CASSGGGLAVHEQYF.

The chain uses TRBV10-1 and TRBJ2-1; weak D call: TRBD2 (5 bases). CDR3 length equals 13 residues. V lost 7 bases, J lost 4 bases, and 11 bases lay in between. The germline V gene encodes CDR1 WNHNN and CDR2 SYGVQD (reference sequence). CDR3 region: CASTLAVYNEQFF. CDR3 bases: TGCGCCAGCACCCTAGCCGTGTACAATGAGCAGTTCTTC.

This clone was detected only a few times. This chain's CDR3 is CASSLANREAFF. Written as DNA, the CDR3 is TGTGCCAGCAGCTTAGCGAACAGAGAAGCTTTCTTT. This chain joins TRBV7-8 and TRBJ1-1, with D unclear. The CDR3 loop spans 12 amino acids. Trimming cost V 0 bases and J 8 bases, with 7 bases left between them. Per the germline V gene, CDR1 is SGHVS and CDR2 is FQNEAQ.

This clone came up a few times. The chain joins TRBV9 to TRBJ2-7; possibly TRBD1 or TRBD2 for D (5 bases each). The CDR3 is 13 residues long. Germline V gives CDR1 SGDLS, CDR2 YYNGEE. The ends were cut back, 3 bases at V and 0 bases at J, with 7 bases in the middle. As DNA, the CDR3 is TGTGCCAGCAGCGGGGACGGCTCCTACGAGCAGTACTTC. Amino acids: CASSGDGSYEQYF.

This chain connects TRBV9 to TRBJ1-1; D call uncertain. This CDR3 region has 14 residues. The V gene's germline CDR1 is SGDLS and CDR2 YYNGEE. The V gene lost 2 bases and the J gene lost 1 base, with 9 bases spanning the gap. The CDR3 sequence: CASSVAVTNTEAFF. The CDR3 DNA reads as TGTGCCAGCAGCGTGGCGGTTACGAACACTGAAGCTTTCTTT.

The chain carries TRBV11-3 and TRBJ2-7, with D perhaps matching TRBD2 (6 bases). The V gene lost 4 bases and the J gene lost 6 bases, with 10 bases spanning the gap. This CDR3 comprises 12 residues. CDR1 and CDR2 from the germline V gene are SGHNT and YENEEA. CDR3 region: CASSSQGGEQYF. For the CDR3, the DNA is TGTGCCAGCAGCTCGCAGGGAGGCGAGCAGTACTTC.

The chain joins TRBV30 to TRBJ1-2; weak D call: TRBD1 (5 bases). The CDR3 is 12 residues long. Trimming took 1 base from V and 7 from J, leaving 10 bases between them. Germline assignment: CDR1 GTSNPN and CDR2 SVGIG (reference sequence). The CDR3 nucleotides are TGTGCCTGGAGTGCCCAGGGTTTTGGCTACACCTTC. Protein sequence: CAWSAQGFGYTF.

V usage is TRBV11-2 and J usage is TRBJ2-3; D is undetermined. Per germline, CDR1 SGHAT and CDR2 FQNNGV. V gave up 1 base and J gave up 5 bases, with 10 bases separating them. The CDR3 loop spans 14 amino acids. CDR3 nucleotide sequence: TGTGCCAGCAGCTTAGGGCAGGTAGGAGATACGCAGTATTTT. As protein: CASSLGQVGDTQYF.

The sample holds a few counts of this clone. The gene calls are TRBV9 and TRBJ2-3; tentative D call: TRBD2 (6 bases). CDR3 size: 15 residues. V lost 0 bases, J lost 0 bases, and 8 bases lay in between. Germline values: CDR1 SGDLS, CDR2 YYNGEE. The CDR3 DNA is TGTGCCAGCAGCGTAGGGGGACTCAGCACAGATACGCAGTATTTT. As protein: CASSVGGLSTDTQYF.

The chain couples TRBV10-3 to TRBJ2-7; TRBD1 is a possible D gene (7 bases). The length of the CDR3 is 16 residues. Germline assignment: CDR1 ENHRY and CDR2 SYGVKD. Trimming took 2 bases from V and 5 from J, leaving 19 bases between them. As DNA, the CDR3 is TGTGCCATCAGTGAGCCGAGACAGGGAGGAGTGGACGAGCAGTACTTC. This gives the protein CAISEPRQGGVDEQYF.

This chain uses TRBV6-5 with TRBJ1-1; D call uncertain. The V gene's germline CDR1 is MNHEY and CDR2 SVGAGI. This CDR3 is built from 13 residues. V was clipped by 2 bases and J by 0 bases, with 4 bases between them. CDR3 in DNA: TGTGCCAGCAGTTACAGAATGAACACTGAAGCTTTCTTT. Its translation: CASSYRMNTEAFF.

The chain is built from TRBV5-1 and TRBJ2-3; no reliable D call. The CDR3 totals 15 residues. CDR1 SGHRS and CDR2 YFSETQ come from the germline V gene. V was pared by 0 bases and J by 1 base, with 9 bases between. CDR3 sequence: CASSLESQRTDTQYF. CDR3 coding DNA: TGCGCCAGCAGCTTGGAATCACAGCGCACAGATACGCAGTATTTT.

The CDR3 DNA is TGTGCCAGCAGTCTACAGGGTGGGGAGCAGTACTTC. Encoded protein: CASSLQGGEQYF. The chain joins TRBV6-6 to TRBJ2-7, with a weak D call TRBD1 (6 bases). In germline, CDR1 is MNHNY, CDR2 SVGAGI (reference sequence). There are 12 residues in the CDR3. V dropped 5 bases and J dropped 7 bases, with 12 bases sitting between them.

This rearrangement joins TRBV28 to TRBJ1-1; no clear D. CDR1 and CDR2 from the germline V gene are MDHEN and SYDVKM. V lost 10 bases to trimming and J lost 1 base, with 19 bases between them. There are 15 residues in the CDR3. CDR3 in DNA: TGTGCCACTTTTGAAGCATGGCCGGGGAACACTGAAGCTTTCTTT. Its protein product is CATFEAWPGNTEAFF.

J is TRBJ2-2 and V is TRBV7-9; D is undetermined. The germline V gene encodes CDR1 SEHNR and CDR2 FQNEAQ (reference sequence). Trimming removed 1 base at V and 0 bases at J, with 9 bases between. The CDR3 length is 16 residues. The CDR3 nucleotides read TGTGCCAGCAGCTTAGGGGGTAGGACGAACACCGGGGAGCTGTTTTTT. This translates into CASSLGGRTNTGELFF.

The chain couples TRBV6-5 to TRBJ2-7; 8 nucleotides line up with TRBD2. CDR1 MNHEY and CDR2 SVGAGI come from the germline V gene. The V gene end was trimmed by 0 bases and the J gene end by 1 base; junction bases not matched to a gene: 5. This CDR3 region has 16 residues. This CDR3 reads CASSYSSLAGSYEQYF. The CDR3 DNA reads as TGTGCCAGCAGTTACTCGAGTCTAGCGGGTTCCTACGAGCAGTACTTC.

The chain uses TRBV6-1 and TRBJ2-7; D call uncertain. V was trimmed by 6 bases and J by 7 bases, leaving 13 bases between them. From germline, CDR1 is MNHNS and CDR2 SASEGT. This CDR3 spans 12 amino acids. The CDR3 DNA sequence: TGTGCCAGCAGCGTTCTCAAATGGGAGCAGTACTTC. Its translation: CASSVLKWEQYF.

This clone was picked up a small number of times. The chain combines TRBV11-2 with TRBJ2-5, with TRBD2 identical over 13 bases. The CDR3 is 16 amino acids. V trimming: 4 bases; J trimming: 3 bases; junction bases outside the gene matches: 5. CDR1 is SGHAT, CDR2 FQNNGV, per germline. The CDR3 DNA reads as TGTGCCAGCAGCTCTTGGACTAGCGGGAGTGAAGAGACCCAGTACTTC. It codes for CASSSWTSGSEETQYF.

The chain recombines TRBV6-1 with TRBJ1-2; the match to TRBD1 covers 7 bases. Germline CDR1 and CDR2: MNHNS and SASEGT. The CDR3 is 15 residues long. V shed 4 bases, J shed 6 bases, and the junction held 11 bases outside the gene matches. The CDR3 region has the DNA TGTGCCAGCAGTGCGGCCGGGACAGAACCAAATGGCTACACCTTC. Its protein product is CASSAAGTEPNGYTF.

The rearrangement uses TRBV11-2 and TRBJ2-1; TRBD1 is a possible D gene (7 bases). The CDR3 sequence is 17 residues long. V gave up 1 base and J gave up 8 bases, with 21 bases separating them. Germline assignment: CDR1 SGHAT and CDR2 FQNNGV. The CDR3 region has the DNA TGTGCCAGCAGCTTAGTCCCAGGGGGGTATAGTTCGGATGAGCAGTTCTTC. Its protein is CASSLVPGGYSSDEQFF.

The CDR3 DNA follows: TGTGCCAGCAGCTTAGGAGGGTCGAGCTCTGGAAACACCATATATTTT. Protein: CASSLGGSSSGNTIYF. The chain combines TRBV11-2 with TRBJ1-3; D gene unclear. V was clipped by 1 base and J by 0 bases, with 10 bases between them. Germline-derived CDR1 and CDR2 are SGHAT and FQNNGV. The CDR3 contains 16 residues.

This clone is judged medium-sized. This rearrangement joins TRBV7-9 to TRBJ2-1; D is undetermined. V was pared by 4 bases and J by 6 bases, with 7 bases between. This CDR3 has 12 residues. The germline gives CDR1 SEHNR, CDR2 FQNEAQ (reference sequence). The CDR3 loop is CASSWAGNEQFF. Here the CDR3 DNA reads TGTGCCAGCAGCTGGGCTGGCAATGAGCAGTTCTTC.

The V gene is TRBV5-1, the J gene TRBJ2-3, with TRBD2 identical over 10 bases. This CDR3 is built from 14 residues. The ends lost 4 bases at V and 1 base at J; junction bases unmatched: 0. CDR1 and CDR2 (germline): SGHRS, YFSETQ. The CDR3 DNA is TGCGCCAGCAGCGGGACTAGCGGCACAGATACGCAGTATTTT. This translates into CASSGTSGTDTQYF.

J is TRBJ2-7 and V is TRBV9; D tentatively fits TRBD1 or TRBD2 (5 bases each). Deletions cut 4 bases from V and 9 bases from J, with 20 bases between. The germline V gene has CDR1 SGDLS and CDR2 YYNGEE. This CDR3 is built from 14 residues. The CDR3 region has the DNA TGTGCCAGCAGCTCCCAGTTGACCGGGACGCCGCAGTACTTC. Translating it yields CASSSQLTGTPQYF.

The rearrangement links TRBV4-1 to TRBJ2-3; D gene ambiguous. This CDR3 region has 16 residues. The V gene lost 1 base and the J gene lost 6 bases, with 17 bases spanning the gap. Germline CDR1 MGHRA, CDR2 YSYEKL. The DNA for the CDR3 is TGCGCCAGCAGCCAAGTAGTTAGTGGTGTTGCGGATACGCAGTATTTT. Its translation: CASSQVVSGVADTQYF.

The CDR3 coding sequence is TGTGCCAGCAGTTCGTTTACAGGGAGCCAAGAGACCCAGTACTTC. It specifies CASSSFTGSQETQYF. The chain combines TRBV6-5 with TRBJ2-5; a weak D match, TRBD1 (6 bases). Trimming pared 4 bases from V and 1 base from J, leaving 13 bases between. This CDR3 is 15 amino acids long. Germline CDR1 MNHEY, CDR2 SVGAGI.

J is TRBJ1-1 and V is TRBV18; weak D call: TRBD1 (5 bases). Germline V gene lookup returns CDR1 KGHSH and CDR2 LQKENI. There are 13 residues in the CDR3. Trimming pared 6 bases from V and 3 bases from J, leaving 11 bases between. The CDR3 nucleotides read TGTGCCAGCTCTCCAGGGTTGGACACTGAAGCTTTCTTT. Encoded protein: CASSPGLDTEAFF.